The TCR beta chain under discussion was sequenced for a study of T cells in Graves' hyperthyroidism and ophthalmopathy (dated by TCRdb to the late 2010s). Regarding the study in general: Peripheral blood samples were taken at the time of initial diagnosis, prior to any treatment. To identify TCR V-J signatures that set the groups apart, the researchers used a discovery cohort of 100 patients, made up of 43 with Graves' ophthalmopathy and about 59 with stable Graves' hyperthyroidism. Whether ophthalmopathy could be predicted prospectively was tested in an independent validation cohort made up of approximately 19 hyperthyroidism patients plus 17 patients who later progressed to ophthalmopathy. For training and testing, the 100 or so patients in the discovery cohort were randomly divided in a 7:3 ratio. The study also compared thyroid tissue and blood T-cell repertoires from a handful of Graves' hyperthyroidism patients. Following sampling, methimazole starting at 30 mg daily was given to hyperthyroidism patients, and high-dose intravenous methylprednisolone was given to ophthalmopathy patients. The paper describes TCR Vbeta CDR3 sequencing of around 140 peripheral blood samples, made up of 43 ophthalmopathy patients, over 70 hyperthyroidism patients and 17 progressor patients.

Here is what the overall study found, with its caveats: In validation, the model predicted progression to ophthalmopathy with around 71% sensitivity and 72% to 85% specificity, a median of about 6 months before onset. No statistical method was used to fix the sample size in advance, and group allocation was not hidden from the investigators. Ophthalmopathy was separated from stable hyperthyroidism by a 13 V-J signature model, with approximately 90% sensitivity and 81% to 82% specificity obtained in cross-validation and 80%/75% obtained in testing. Most expanded thyroid clonotypes (frequency above 0.001) were also detected in blood, suggesting blood repertoires may reflect thyroid immune responses.

The germline V end is reduced by 0 bases and the J end by 3 bases; junction bases left unmatched: 12. CDR1 and CDR2 were assigned from the germline V gene (reference sequence) as LNHNV and YYDKDF. The CDR3 numbers 18 residues from cysteine through phenylalanine. Only CDR3 DNA remains: 54 bases, in frame from the first base. This clonotype has a count of ten or more. What antigen it recognizes has not been identified. No base quality values were provided; no much bigger clone lies one nucleotide off. Ophthalmopathy patients had moderately to severely active disease, with a Clinical Activity Score of 3 or more, a NOSPECS grade of 4 or more, and a disease duration of less than 3 months. Exclusion was applied to patients with uncontrolled infections, other autoimmune diseases, pregnancy or lactation. Clinical symptoms, serum thyroxine and TRAb, thyroid ultrasound, and orbital computed tomography formed the basis for the diagnoses. PBMCs were separated from about 10 ml of fresh peripheral blood using Ficoll-Paque density gradient centrifugation. Trizol reagent was used to extract total RNA, and RNA quality was then checked on an Agilent 2100 Bioanalyzer.

The TCR beta CDR3 regions were amplified from the RNA transcripts. A first-round RT-PCR of the TCR CDR3 used the HTBI primer set with the Qiagen OneStep RT-PCR kit. A second multiplex PCR round built the libraries, followed by size selection and purification. Paired-end sequencing of the libraries was performed with 100 bp reads on an Illumina HiSeq2000. In the authors' own workflow: SOAPnuke was used to process the raw data, throwing out any read that contained adapters or uncalled bases, had a mean Phred below 15, or lacked an exact constant-primer or identifier match. COPE v1.2.5 was used to merge high-quality paired reads, and clonotypes were defined as unique nucleotide sequences. Clonotypes were aligned to IMGT TRBV, TRBD and TRBJ reference segments using MiTCR v1.1. Only V-J combinations with frequency above 0.0001, covering roughly 99% of repertoires, were analysed. A TCS score was defined as the ratio between F50 (clonal expansion) and ExV (chaos), using BLOSUM62-based TCRdist between CDR3 peptides within each V-J. Welch's t-statistics and random forest reduced around 510 V-J features to roughly 13, which were used in a naive Bayes classifier (R e1071). TCRdb handled the public reads itself, with Q25 trimming in fastp and clone calling in MiXCR, and kept productive beta chains. Each entry merges the rows of one CDR3 protein and shows their most common DNA and genes. It is TCRdb's table, rather than the study itself, that gives the V and J calls and clone size. The sample includes hundreds of thousands of distinct CDR3 sequences, with approximately 16% observed a single time. Jointly, the top ten make up around 3.3% of the sample.

Sequencing was done on a sample of blood. This receptor was obtained from a woman aged 40 to 49 with Graves' ophthalmopathy. Recombination linked TRBV15 to TRBJ2-7; 9 central bases correspond to TRBD2. The sequence in DNA is TGTGCCACCAGCAGAGATCGGGGTGGAGCGGGGGGACTCTACGAGCAGTACTTC. Its translation is CATSRDRGGAGGLYEQYF.